Sequencing of this T cell receptor beta chain was carried out in a study of T-cell reconstitution after alpha-beta-depleted transplantation in children (dated by TCRdb to the mid-2010s). Broadly, across the study: The study quantitatively tracked T-cell immune reconstitution after TCRalphabeta/CD19-depleted allogeneic hematopoietic cell transplantation in children using TCR repertoire profiling.

The library came from PCR. TCRdb names Illumina HiSeq 2500 as the instrument used. To normalize quantification of the TCRbeta repertoire, the TCR libraries were built with molecular barcoding that relied on unique molecular identifiers. The public reads were run again by TCRdb, first through fastp at Q25 and then through MiXCR, and only productive beta chains were kept. Every distinct CDR3 protein forms one entry, paired with its most common genes and DNA. This sample is represented by about 610,000 distinct CDR3 sequences; over 9.5% of them were singletons. Roughly 3.9% of the sample is in the top ten clones. In regard to this clonotype: It lacks a known antigen. No base quality information exists; no much larger clone differs at one position.

The origin of this receptor is a human donor who donated a stem cell graft to a child with acute myeloid leukemia. The sequences come from PBMCs from the stem cell graft donor, collected from the stem cell graft.

The nucleotide sequence reads TGTGCCAGCAGTCCCTCACGGACAGTTATCCTTGAAGCTTTCTTT. It translates to CASSPSRTVILEAFF. The rearrangement combines TRBV12-3 or TRBV12-4 with TRBJ1-1; the D gene is perhaps TRBD1, on 6 matching bases. The junction shows trimming of 5 bases on V and 7 bases on J, plus 20 bases between the germline ends. The CDR3 contains 15 residues, cysteine and phenylalanine counted. The read is trimmed to its CDR3 DNA, 45 bases read in frame from base 1.